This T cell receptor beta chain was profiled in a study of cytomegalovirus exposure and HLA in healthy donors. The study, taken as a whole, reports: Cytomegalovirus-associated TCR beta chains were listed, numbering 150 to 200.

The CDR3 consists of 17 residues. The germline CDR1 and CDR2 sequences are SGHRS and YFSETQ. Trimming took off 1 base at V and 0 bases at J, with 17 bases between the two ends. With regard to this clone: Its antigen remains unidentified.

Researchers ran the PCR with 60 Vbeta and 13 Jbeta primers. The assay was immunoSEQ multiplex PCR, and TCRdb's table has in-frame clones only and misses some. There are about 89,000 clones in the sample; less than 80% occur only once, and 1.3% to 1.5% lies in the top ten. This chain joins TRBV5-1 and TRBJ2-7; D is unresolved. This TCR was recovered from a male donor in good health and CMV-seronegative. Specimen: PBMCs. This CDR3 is CASSLIPLYSISYEQYF. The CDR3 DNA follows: TGCGCCAGCAGCTTGATCCCTCTCTATTCCATCTCCTACGAGCAGTACTTC.